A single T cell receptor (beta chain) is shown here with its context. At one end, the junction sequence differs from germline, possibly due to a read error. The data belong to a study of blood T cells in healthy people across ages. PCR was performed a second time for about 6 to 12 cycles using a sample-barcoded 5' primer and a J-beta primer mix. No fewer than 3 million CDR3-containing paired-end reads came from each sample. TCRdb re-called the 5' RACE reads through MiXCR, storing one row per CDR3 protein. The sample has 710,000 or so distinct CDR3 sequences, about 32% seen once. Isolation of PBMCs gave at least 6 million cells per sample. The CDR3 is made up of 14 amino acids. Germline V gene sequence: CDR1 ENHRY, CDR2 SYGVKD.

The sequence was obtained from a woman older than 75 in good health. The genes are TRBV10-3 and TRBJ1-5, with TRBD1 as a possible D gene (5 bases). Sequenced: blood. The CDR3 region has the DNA TGTGCCATGAGTTCTAGGGGCGGCAATCTGCCCCAGCATTTT. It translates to CAMSSRGGNLPQHF.